This passage covers 21 T cell receptor beta chains from one sample sequenced in a study of control samples from healthy donors and cancer patients (dated by TCRdb to 2020 to 2022). Library method: the immunoSEQ multiplex PCR assay. TCRdb limited this immuneACCESS table to in-frame rearrangements with V and J called. A share of clones is missing; checked studies link under half to unresolved V genes, and the rest is unexplained. The table for this sample lists about 110,000 clones; 70% to 85% of them were counted only once. Roughly 6.5% of the sample is in the top ten clones. The sequenced material came from blood. Receptors originate from a man in his late teens or twenties in good health.

The chain recombines TRBV9 with TRBJ1-1; 10 bases align to TRBD1. The CDR3 totals 17 residues. J was trimmed by 5 bases and V by 4 bases; bases with no gene match: 14. Germline V lookup: CDR1 SGDLS, CDR2 YYNGEE. DNA of the CDR3: TGTGCCAGCAGCCCCCCCCGGGGGGACAGGGGTTTTACTGAAGCTTTCTTT. This sequence encodes CASSPPRGDRGFTEAFF.

The sample holds one count of this clone. This rearrangement joins TRBV5-1 to TRBJ2-2; tentatively, D is TRBD1 (6 bases). There are 13 residues in the CDR3. The germline gives CDR1 SGHRS, CDR2 YFSETQ. V lost 3 bases and J lost 3, with 6 bases in between. The DNA for the CDR3 is TGCGCCAGCAGCTCAGGGGACACCGGGGAGCTGTTTTTT. It codes for CASSSGDTGELFF. Full variable domain (remainder filled in from reference TRBV5-1 and TRBJ2-2): KAGVTQTPRYLIKTRGQQVTLSCSPISGHRSVSWYQQTPGQGLQFLFEYFSETQRNKGNFPGRFSGRQFSNSRSEMNVSTLELGDSALYLCASSSGDTGELFFGEGSRLTVL.

This clone was recorded a few times. J is TRBJ2-7 and V is TRBV24-1; TRBD1 matches at 7 bases. Germline V gene lookup returns CDR1 KGHDR and CDR2 SFDVKD. V shed 4 bases and J 4 bases; nucleotides not matched to a gene: 9. This CDR3 spans 15 amino acids. The CDR3 protein is CATSEWGTALYEQYF. The CDR3 coding sequence is TGTGCCACCAGTGAATGGGGGACAGCTCTTTACGAGCAGTACTTC.

The chain employs TRBV6-2 or TRBV6-3 and TRBJ2-7; no clear D gene. CDR1 is MNHEY, CDR2 SVGEGT, per germline. This CDR3 has 12 residues. Trimming removed 6 bases at V and 8 bases at J, with 14 bases between. CDR3 coding DNA: TGTGCCAGCAGCCCAAGCCTGGGCAAGCAGTACTTC. It codes for CASSPSLGKQYF.

CDR3 DNA: TGTGCCAGCAGTTTTGGACAGGTCTACAATGAGCAGTTCTTC. It is translated as CASSFGQVYNEQFF. J is TRBJ2-1 and V is TRBV6-5, with TRBD1 matching 7 bases. This CDR3 region has 14 residues. Per the germline V gene, CDR1 is MNHEY and CDR2 is SVGAGI. With V trimmed by 4 bases and J by 3 bases, 3 bases remained unmatched.

The rearrangement uses TRBV6-1 and TRBJ1-5; the D is unclear. Looked up from germline, CDR1 is MNHNS and CDR2 is SASEGT. This CDR3 spans 15 amino acids. Trimming took 2 bases from V and 0 from J, leaving 8 bases between them. CDR3 amino acids: CASSEFRGSNQPQHF. The CDR3 DNA sequence: TGTGCCAGCAGTGAATTTCGGGGTAGCAATCAGCCCCAGCATTTT.

CDR3 protein: CASSWERYGYTF. CDR3 bases: TGTGCCAGCAGTTGGGAACGCTATGGCTACACCTTC. The chain joins TRBV6-2 or TRBV6-3 to TRBJ1-2, with D hard to call. The germline V gene encodes CDR1 MNHEY and CDR2 SVGEGT. CDR3 size: 12 residues. The ends were cut back, 4 bases at V and 4 bases at J, with 7 bases in the middle.

The chain recombines TRBV6-5 with TRBJ1-1; the D gene is possibly TRBD1 (6 bases). V was cut by 5 bases and J by 5 bases, with 15 bases left in between. The CDR3 sequence is 14 residues long. From germline, CDR1 is MNHEY and CDR2 SVGAGI. The CDR3 DNA reads TGTGCCAGCAGTCCCGGGTGGGGGCGGACTGAAGCTTTCTTT. Amino acid sequence: CASSPGWGRTEAFF.

This clone occurred a few times. The genes are TRBV14 and TRBJ2-1; D may be TRBD1 (5 bases). Germline assignment: CDR1 SGHDN and CDR2 FVKESK. CDR3 length: 13 residues. The V and J ends lost 8 bases and 3 bases respectively, with 11 bases between them. The DNA for the CDR3 is TGTGCCAGCCGATTGACAGACTACAATGAGCAGTTCTTC. Translated: CASRLTDYNEQFF.

In its sample, this clone was seen once. The chain couples TRBV5-1 to TRBJ2-7, with 11 bases identical to TRBD1. The CDR3 length is 16 residues. Germline CDR1 reads SGHRS; CDR2 reads YFSETQ. V lost 4 bases and J lost 4; bases outside the gene matches: 10. The CDR3 spells CASSITPGQGVYEQYV. The DNA of the CDR3 is TGCGCCAGCAGCATAACTCCGGGACAGGGGGTGTACGAGCAGTACGTC.

This clone has a single count. The chain carries TRBV25-1 and TRBJ1-4; D might be TRBD1 (5 bases). The CDR3 consists of 16 residues. Germline loops: CDR1 MGHDK, CDR2 SYGVNS. V lost 6 bases and J 10 bases, leaving 24 bases between the germline ends. The CDR3 DNA reads TGTGCCAGCAGCGATGATTCCGGGACGGCTCTTGGAAAACTGTTTTTT. Protein sequence: CASSDDSGTALGKLFF. Looking up the rest from reference TRBV25-1 and TRBJ1-4 gives the full variable domain: EADIYQTPRYLVIGTGKKITLECSQTMGHDKMYWYQQDPGMELHLIHYSYGVNSTEKGDLSSESTVSRIRTEHFPLTLESARPSHTSQYLCASSDDSGTALGKLFFGSGTQLSVL.

This clone showed up just once. The chain joins TRBV7-2 to TRBJ1-2, with D maybe TRBD1 (5 bases). V lost 8 bases and J lost 2, with 12 bases in between. The V gene's germline CDR1 is SGHTA and CDR2 FQGNSA. The CDR3 has 13 amino acids. The CDR3 bases are TGTGCCAGCGAACGGAGGGGAAACTATGGCTACACCTTC. It is translated as CASERRGNYGYTF.

This chain links TRBV7-9 with TRBJ2-7, with D perhaps matching TRBD1 or TRBD2 (5 bases each). The CDR3 contains 16 residues. Germline V CDR1 and CDR2: SEHNR, FQNEAQ (reference sequence). The V gene lost 6 bases and the J gene lost 2 bases, with 20 bases spanning the gap. CDR3 sequence: CASSSNARDGTYEQYF. The CDR3 DNA reads as TGTGCCAGCAGTTCAAACGCTCGGGACGGGACCTACGAGCAGTACTTC.

The chain uses TRBV19 and TRBJ1-4, with D unresolved. Trimming shortened V by 5 bases and J by 8 bases, and 21 bases separated the two germline ends. The CDR3 covers 16 residues. Germline CDR1 reads LNHDA; CDR2 reads SQIVND (reference sequence). CDR3 nucleotide sequence: TGTGCCAGTAGTCCGTACAACGGACGTTTCGGGGAAAAACTGTTTTTT. This translates into CASSPYNGRFGEKLFF.

This clone was seen just once. The rearrangement joins TRBV6-6 to TRBJ1-3; the D is unclear. Germline V gene lookup returns CDR1 MNHNY and CDR2 SVGAGI (reference sequence). This CDR3 has 13 residues. The V end was cut by 8 bases, the J end by 1 base, with 9 bases between. The CDR3 sequence: CASSGISGNTIYF. In nucleotides, the CDR3 is TGTGCCAGCTCTGGGATTTCTGGAAACACCATATATTTT.

This chain connects TRBV2 to TRBJ1-1; no reliable D call. V lost 9 bases and J lost 1, with 6 bases in between. There are 11 residues in the CDR3. Germline V gene lookup returns CDR1 SNHLY and CDR2 FYNNEI. This CDR3 reads CASRPNTEAFF. The CDR3 DNA reads TGTGCCAGTAGACCGAACACTGAAGCTTTCTTT.

This clone has only one observation. The chain is built from TRBV29-1 and TRBJ2-1; possible D gene TRBD2, 5 bases. Trimming left V 3 bases short and J 6 bases short, with 15 bases between. CDR1 and CDR2 (germline): SQVTM, ANQGSEA. The CDR3 totals 14 residues. The chain's CDR3 is CSVERWSGSNEQFF. In DNA, the CDR3 is TGCAGCGTTGAGCGATGGAGTGGGAGCAATGAGCAGTTCTTC.

The chain is built from TRBV27 and TRBJ2-1; possibly TRBD2 for D (6 bases). The CDR3 is 15 amino acids. Looked up from germline, CDR1 is MNHEY and CDR2 is SMNVEV (reference sequence). V was clipped by 4 bases and J by 5 bases, with 15 bases between them. The CDR3 DNA reads TGTGCCAGCAGTTCCACACTAGCCATCCACAATGAGCAGTTCTTC. Residues: CASSSTLAIHNEQFF.

The V call is TRBV13, the J call TRBJ1-3; a weak D match, TRBD1 (5 bases). The CDR3 spans 16 residues. Germline-derived CDR1 and CDR2 are PRHDT and FYEKMQ (reference sequence). The V and J ends lost 4 bases and 2 bases respectively, with 15 bases between them. The CDR3 DNA reads TGTGCCAGCAGCTCCCCCCTGGCAGGGCCTGGAAACACCATATATTTT. It codes for CASSSPLAGPGNTIYF.

In this sample, this clone turned up once. The chain recombines TRBV18 with TRBJ1-2, with 9 bases fitting TRBD1. CDR1 is KGHSH and CDR2 is LQKENI in the germline V gene. The CDR3 runs to 15 residues. V lost 3 bases to trimming and J lost 7 bases; unmatched junction nucleotides: 9. Written as DNA, the CDR3 is TGTGCCAGCTCACCGAGCTCTGGGACAGGGAGTGGCTACACCTTC. Its translation is CASSPSSGTGSGYTF.

V gene TRBV6-2 or TRBV6-3 combines with J gene TRBJ1-2; 7 nucleotides align to TRBD1. Per germline, CDR1 MNHEY and CDR2 SVGEGT. The CDR3 covers 15 residues. The V and J ends lost 8 bases and 5 bases, in that order; junction bases with no gene match: 14. CDR3 nucleotides: TGTGCCAGCGGCCCCGGCTCAGGGGGTGGATATGGCTACACCTTC. It encodes CASGPGSGGGYGYTF.